A single TCR beta chain is shown here with its context. TCRdb independently ran MiXCR on the PCR reads; one entry per CDR3 protein. The table lists some 84,000 distinct CDR3 sequences, roughly 51% of them singletons, with 14% in the top ten. The sample belongs to a study of CDR3 diversity in severe acne. J was trimmed by 6 bases and V by 2 bases; bases with no gene match: 3. Germline lookup yields CDR1 SGDLS and CDR2 YYNGEE. The CDR3 is made up of 14 amino acids. This sequence was found in a male donor in good health, without acne. V usage is TRBV9 and J usage is TRBJ2-2, with 8 bases that match TRBD2. The sequenced sample was blood. CDR3 sequence: CASSVGTSSGELFF. CDR3 coding DNA: TGTGCCAGCAGCGTGGGGACTAGTTCCGGGGAGCTGTTTTTT.